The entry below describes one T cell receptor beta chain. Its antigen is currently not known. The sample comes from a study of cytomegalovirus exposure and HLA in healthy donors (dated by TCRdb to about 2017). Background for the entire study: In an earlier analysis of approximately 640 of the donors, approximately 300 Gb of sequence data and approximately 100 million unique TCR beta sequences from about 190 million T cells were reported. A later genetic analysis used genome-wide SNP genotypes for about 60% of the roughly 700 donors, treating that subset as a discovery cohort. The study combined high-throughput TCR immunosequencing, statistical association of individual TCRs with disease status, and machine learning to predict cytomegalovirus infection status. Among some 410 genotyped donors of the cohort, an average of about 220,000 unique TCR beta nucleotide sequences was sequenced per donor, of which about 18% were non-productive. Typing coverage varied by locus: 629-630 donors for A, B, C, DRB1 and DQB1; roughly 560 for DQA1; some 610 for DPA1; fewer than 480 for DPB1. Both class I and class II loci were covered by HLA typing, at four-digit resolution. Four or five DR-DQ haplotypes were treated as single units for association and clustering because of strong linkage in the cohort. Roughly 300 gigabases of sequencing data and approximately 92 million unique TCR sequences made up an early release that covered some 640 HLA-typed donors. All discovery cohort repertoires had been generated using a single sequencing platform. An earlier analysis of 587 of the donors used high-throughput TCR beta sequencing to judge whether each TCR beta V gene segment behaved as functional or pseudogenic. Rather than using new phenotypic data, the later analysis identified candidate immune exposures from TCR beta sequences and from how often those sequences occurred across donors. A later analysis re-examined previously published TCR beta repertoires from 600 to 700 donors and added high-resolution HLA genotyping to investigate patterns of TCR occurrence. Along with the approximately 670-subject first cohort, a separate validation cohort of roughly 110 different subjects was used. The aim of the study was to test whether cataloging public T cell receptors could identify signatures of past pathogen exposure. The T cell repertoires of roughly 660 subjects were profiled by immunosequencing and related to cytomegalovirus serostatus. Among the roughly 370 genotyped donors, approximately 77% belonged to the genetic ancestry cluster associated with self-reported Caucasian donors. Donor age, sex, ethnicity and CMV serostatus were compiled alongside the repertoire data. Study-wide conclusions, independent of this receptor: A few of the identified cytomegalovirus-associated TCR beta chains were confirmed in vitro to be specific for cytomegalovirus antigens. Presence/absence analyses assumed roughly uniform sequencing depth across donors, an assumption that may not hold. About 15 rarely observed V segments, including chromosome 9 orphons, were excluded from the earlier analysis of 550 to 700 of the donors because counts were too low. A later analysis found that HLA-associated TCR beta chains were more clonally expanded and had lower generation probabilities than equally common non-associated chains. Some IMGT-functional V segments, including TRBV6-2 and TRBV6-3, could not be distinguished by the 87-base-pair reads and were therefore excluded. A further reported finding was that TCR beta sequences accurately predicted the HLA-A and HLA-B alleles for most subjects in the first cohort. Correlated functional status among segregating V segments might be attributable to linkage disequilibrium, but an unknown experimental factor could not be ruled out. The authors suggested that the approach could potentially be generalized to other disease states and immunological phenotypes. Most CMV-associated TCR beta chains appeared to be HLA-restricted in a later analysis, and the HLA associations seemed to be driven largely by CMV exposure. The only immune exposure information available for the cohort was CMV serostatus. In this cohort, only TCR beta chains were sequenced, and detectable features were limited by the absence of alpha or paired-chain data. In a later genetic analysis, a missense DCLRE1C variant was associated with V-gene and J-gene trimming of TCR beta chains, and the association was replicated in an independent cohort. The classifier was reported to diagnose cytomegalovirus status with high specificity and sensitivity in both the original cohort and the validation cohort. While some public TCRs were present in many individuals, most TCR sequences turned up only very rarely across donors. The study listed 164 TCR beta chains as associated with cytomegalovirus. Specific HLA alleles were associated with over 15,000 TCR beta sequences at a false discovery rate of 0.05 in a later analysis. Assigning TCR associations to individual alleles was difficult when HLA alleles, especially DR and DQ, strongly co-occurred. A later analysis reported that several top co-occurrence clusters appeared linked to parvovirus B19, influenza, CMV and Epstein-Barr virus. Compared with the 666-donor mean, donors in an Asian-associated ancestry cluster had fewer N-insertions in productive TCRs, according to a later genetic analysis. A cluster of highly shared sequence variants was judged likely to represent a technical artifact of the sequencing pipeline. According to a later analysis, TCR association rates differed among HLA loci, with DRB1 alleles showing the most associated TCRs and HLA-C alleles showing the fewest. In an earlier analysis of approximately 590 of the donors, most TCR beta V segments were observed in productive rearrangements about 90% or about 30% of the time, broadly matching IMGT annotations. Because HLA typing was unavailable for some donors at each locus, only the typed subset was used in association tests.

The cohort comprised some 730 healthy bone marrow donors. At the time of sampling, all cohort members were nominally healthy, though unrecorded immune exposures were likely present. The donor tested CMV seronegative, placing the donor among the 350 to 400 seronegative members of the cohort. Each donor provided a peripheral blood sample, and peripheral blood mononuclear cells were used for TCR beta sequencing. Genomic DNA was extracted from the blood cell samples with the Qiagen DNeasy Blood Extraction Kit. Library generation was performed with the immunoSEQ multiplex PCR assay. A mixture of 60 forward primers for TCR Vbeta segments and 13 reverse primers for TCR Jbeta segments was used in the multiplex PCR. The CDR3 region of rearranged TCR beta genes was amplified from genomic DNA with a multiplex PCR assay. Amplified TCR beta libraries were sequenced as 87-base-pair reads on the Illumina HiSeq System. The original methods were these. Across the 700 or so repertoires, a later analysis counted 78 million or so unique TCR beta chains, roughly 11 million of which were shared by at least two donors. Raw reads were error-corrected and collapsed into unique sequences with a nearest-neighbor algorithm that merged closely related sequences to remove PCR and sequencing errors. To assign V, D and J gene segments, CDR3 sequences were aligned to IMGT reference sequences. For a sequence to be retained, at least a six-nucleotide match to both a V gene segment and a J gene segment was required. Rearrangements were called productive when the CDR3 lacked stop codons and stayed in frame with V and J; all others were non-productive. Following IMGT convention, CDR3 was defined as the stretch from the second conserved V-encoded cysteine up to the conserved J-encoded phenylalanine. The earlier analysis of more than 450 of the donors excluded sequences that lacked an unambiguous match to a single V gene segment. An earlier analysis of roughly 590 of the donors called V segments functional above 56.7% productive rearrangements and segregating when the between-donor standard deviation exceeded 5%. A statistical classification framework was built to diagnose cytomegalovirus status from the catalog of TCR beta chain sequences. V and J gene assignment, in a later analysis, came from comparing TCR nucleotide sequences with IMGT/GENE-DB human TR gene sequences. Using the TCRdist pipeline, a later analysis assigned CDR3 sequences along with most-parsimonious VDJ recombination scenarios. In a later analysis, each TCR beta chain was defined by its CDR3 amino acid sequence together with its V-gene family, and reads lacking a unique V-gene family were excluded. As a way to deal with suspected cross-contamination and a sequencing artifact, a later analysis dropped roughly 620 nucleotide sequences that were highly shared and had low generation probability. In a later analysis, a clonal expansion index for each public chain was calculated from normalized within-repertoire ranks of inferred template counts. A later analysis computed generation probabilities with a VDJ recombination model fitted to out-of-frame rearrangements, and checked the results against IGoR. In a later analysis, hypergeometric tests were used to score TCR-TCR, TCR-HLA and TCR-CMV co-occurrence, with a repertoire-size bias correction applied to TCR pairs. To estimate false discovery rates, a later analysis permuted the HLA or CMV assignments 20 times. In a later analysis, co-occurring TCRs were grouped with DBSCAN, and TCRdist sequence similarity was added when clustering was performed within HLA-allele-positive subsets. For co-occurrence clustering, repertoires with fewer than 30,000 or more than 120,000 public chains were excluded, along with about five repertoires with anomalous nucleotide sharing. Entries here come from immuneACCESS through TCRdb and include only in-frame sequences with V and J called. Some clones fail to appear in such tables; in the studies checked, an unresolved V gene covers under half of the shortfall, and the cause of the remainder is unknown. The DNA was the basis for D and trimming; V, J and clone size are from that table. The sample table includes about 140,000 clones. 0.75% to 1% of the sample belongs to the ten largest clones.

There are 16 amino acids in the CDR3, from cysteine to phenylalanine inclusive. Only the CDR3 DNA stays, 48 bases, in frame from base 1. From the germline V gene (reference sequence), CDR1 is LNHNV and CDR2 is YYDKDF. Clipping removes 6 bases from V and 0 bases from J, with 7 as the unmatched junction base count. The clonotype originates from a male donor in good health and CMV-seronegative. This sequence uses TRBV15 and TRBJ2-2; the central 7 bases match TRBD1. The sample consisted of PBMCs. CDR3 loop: CATSYRGFANTGELFF. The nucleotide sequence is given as TGTGCCACCAGTTACAGGGGTTTCGCGAACACCGGGGAGCTGTTTTTT.